This T cell receptor (beta chain) was captured by sequencing in a study of molecular identifiers for immune sequencing clone quantification. Libraries used roughly 18,000 to 1,000,000 sorted naive CD8 T cells and 10%, 30% or 50% RNA input. Notes on the study in general: In a background of about 900,000 naive cells, spiked Jurkat TCR RNA from one cell was reportedly detectable. In CMV-specific effectors, clones above 20 copies held over 97% of molecules; naive, under 1%.

Previously described methods and listed TCR primers produced bulk TCR libraries. A single record per CDR3 protein comes from TCRdb applying MiXCR to the PCR reads. Of some 65,000 distinct CDR3 sequences in the sample, roughly 18% were seen once. This clonotype was observed many times. Its target is not known. Germline CDR1 is SGHAT and CDR2 is FQDESV (reference sequence). The CDR3 is 20 amino acids. The V and J ends lost 3 bases and 2 bases respectively, with 23 bases between them. The specimen was naive CD8+ T cells from blood, with Jurkat cell RNA spiked in. Subset meaning: FACS-sorted CD8+CD4-CCR7+CD45RA+ naive T cells. The sequence was obtained from a human donor in good health. Some libraries in this study had Jurkat cell RNA spiked in. The J gene is TRBJ2-6, the V gene TRBV11-1, with D possibly being TRBD2 (6 bases). This CDR3 reads CASSLVFGSFAETGANVLTF. The CDR3 region has the DNA TGTGCCAGCAGCTTGGTTTTCGGGAGTTTTGCTGAGACTGGGGCCAACGTCCTGACTTTC. Variable domain in full (rest from reference TRBV11-1 and TRBJ2-6): EAEVAQSPRYKITEKSQAVAFWCDPISGHATLYWYRQILGQGPELLVQFQDESVVDDSQLPKDRFSAERLKGVDSTLKIQPAELGDSAMYLCASSLVFGSFAETGANVLTFGAGSRLTVL.